This T cell receptor (beta chain) was sequenced in a study of technical replicates of blood from several donors. TCRdb's table, derived via immunoSEQ multiplex PCR, lists solely in-frame clones and lacks some. The sample includes around 76,000 clones, nearly 98% of them seen just once. V lost 0 bases, J lost 11 bases, and 5 bases stayed unmatched. The CDR3 runs to 13 residues. Germline CDR1 is LNHNV and CDR2 is YYDKDF (reference sequence). The sequenced sample was T cells isolated from PBMCs. This TCR derives from a human donor in good health. The V gene is TRBV15, the J gene TRBJ1-1; 8 bases align to TRBD1. This CDR3 reads CATSREQGAWAFF. As DNA, the CDR3 is TGTGCCACCAGCAGAGAGCAGGGGGCTTGGGCTTTCTTT.